The 23 T cell receptor beta chains given below trace back to one sample, sequenced in a study of T cell responses to AZD1222 COVID-19 vaccine (dated by TCRdb to about 2021). Receptors were amplified or captured by the immunoSEQ multiplex PCR assay. TCRdb retrieved this table from immuneACCESS and kept in-frame rearrangements only. Not all clones are present; in checked studies, unresolved V genes account for under half, and no reason is known for the remainder. This sample is represented by some 160,000 clones; roughly 86% of them were singletons. Around 5.5% of the sample is in the top ten clones. Per the publication, the time point label means: baseline before first vaccination. This sample comprised peripheral blood, obtained on day 0 of AZD1222 vaccination. The source of these receptors is an adult in good health.

The chain uses TRBV15 and TRBJ2-5; TRBD1 matches at 9 bases. CDR1 LNHNV and CDR2 YYDKDF come from the germline V gene (reference sequence). The CDR3 loop spans 17 amino acids. With V trimmed by 3 bases and J by 5 bases, 13 bases remained unmatched. The CDR3 loop reads CATSRSIRDRDSETQYF. CDR3 bases: TGTGCCACCAGCAGGTCTATCCGGGACAGGGATTCGGAGACCCAGTACTTC.

V gene TRBV29-1 combines with J gene TRBJ2-1, with D tentatively TRBD1 or TRBD2 (5 bases each). The CDR3 is 12 residues long. V was cut by 3 bases and J by 5 bases, with 8 bases left in between. Germline V gene data show CDR1 as SQVTM and CDR2 as ANQGSEA. The CDR3 sequence: CSVEGRHNEQFF. The CDR3, as DNA: TGCAGCGTTGAGGGACGCCACAATGAGCAGTTCTTC.

The rearrangement joins TRBV29-1 to TRBJ2-3, with TRBD2 matching over 15 bases. The trim removed 6 bases at V and 0 bases at J, leaving 7 bases unmatched. This CDR3 contains 17 residues. Germline V gene sequence: CDR1 SQVTM, CDR2 ANQGSEA. The CDR3 sequence: CSVAGLAGGLSTDTQYF. The CDR3 nucleotides read TGCAGCGTCGCAGGACTAGCGGGGGGGCTTAGCACAGATACGCAGTATTTT.

V usage is TRBV28 and J usage is TRBJ1-1; 7 bases map to TRBD1. The CDR3 runs 13 residues. Germline CDR1 is MDHEN and CDR2 is SYDVKM. V was clipped by 1 base and J by 8 bases; unmatched bases: 4. This CDR3 reads CASSLLGQAEAFF. The CDR3 DNA reads as TGTGCCAGCAGTTTATTAGGACAGGCAGAAGCTTTCTTT.

The chain couples TRBV5-1 to TRBJ1-3; no reliable D call. This CDR3 comprises 16 residues. Between the trimmed V and J ends, which lost 0 bases and 2 bases, there was a span of 12 bases. The germline gives CDR1 SGHRS, CDR2 YFSETQ. DNA for the CDR3: TGCGCCAGCAGCTTGGAGGGTGGACTCCCTGGAAACACCATATATTTT. Amino acids: CASSLEGGLPGNTIYF.

This clone appeared a single time. The chain uses TRBV19 and TRBJ1-5; possibly TRBD1 for D (6 bases). This CDR3 region has 15 residues. V was trimmed by 4 bases and J by 2 bases, leaving 12 bases between them. CDR1 is LNHDA, CDR2 SQIVND, per germline (reference sequence). The CDR3 nucleotides read TGTGCCAGTAGTACCCCAGGGGCGCGCAATCAGCCCCAGCATTTT. Amino acid sequence: CASSTPGARNQPQHF.

The chain employs TRBV18 and TRBJ1-5; perhaps TRBD1 as D (5 bases). Germline lookup yields CDR1 KGHSH and CDR2 LQKENI. The length of the CDR3 is 14 residues. V lost 2 bases and J lost 6, with 11 bases in between. CDR3 bases: TGTGCCAGCTCACCAGGCCCGGGGGTTCAGCCCCAGCATTTT. Translating gives CASSPGPGVQPQHF.

The chain employs TRBV4-3 and TRBJ1-2; D gene uncertain. Germline V gene data show CDR1 as LGHNA and CDR2 as YSLEER. V dropped 0 bases and J dropped 0 bases, with 8 bases sitting between them. The CDR3 extends over 15 amino acids. The CDR3 sequence is CASSQDLSANYGYTF. The CDR3, as DNA: TGCGCCAGCAGCCAAGATCTCAGTGCTAACTATGGCTACACCTTC.

This clone was picked up one time. The rearrangement links TRBV28 to TRBJ2-7; 12 bases agree with TRBD1. The V gene's germline CDR1 is MDHEN and CDR2 SYDVKM. The CDR3 extends over 14 amino acids. The J segment lost 6 bases and the V segment lost 6 bases, leaving 6 bases of the junction unmatched. The CDR3 spells CASRLGQGAAEQYF. The DNA of the CDR3 is TGTGCCAGCAGGTTGGGACAGGGGGCGGCCGAGCAGTACTTC.

The chain joins TRBV5-1 to TRBJ2-3, with 8 bases lining up with TRBD2. The CDR3 is 14 residues long. The germline gives CDR1 SGHRS, CDR2 YFSETQ. Trimming took 6 bases from V and 4 from J; bases not matched to a gene: 7. CDR3 loop: CASKSGGRADTQYF. In DNA, the CDR3 is TGCGCCAGCAAATCGGGGGGGCGGGCAGATACGCAGTATTTT.

The chain employs TRBV19 and TRBJ1-2; D is ambiguous. Per germline, CDR1 LNHDA and CDR2 SQIVND (reference sequence). This CDR3 spans 14 amino acids. Trimming pared 7 bases from V and 0 bases from J, leaving 12 bases between. The CDR3 here is CASTDGLSNYGYTF. The CDR3, as DNA: TGTGCCAGTACCGACGGACTGTCTAACTATGGCTACACCTTC.

The rearrangement uses TRBV27 and TRBJ1-5; weak D call: TRBD1 (5 bases). Germline CDR1 MNHEY, CDR2 SMNVEV (reference sequence). The CDR3 consists of 15 residues. The germline V and J ends were trimmed by 0 bases and 5 bases, with 11 bases remaining between them. Here the CDR3 DNA reads TGTGCCAGCAGTTTATCGGGGGGGTATGATCAGCCCCAGCATTTT. This sequence encodes CASSLSGGYDQPQHF.

This rearrangement joins TRBV12-2 to TRBJ1-1; TRBD1, as called in the table, went unchecked against the DNA. TRBV12-2 is tagged as a pseudogene. CDR3 length: 18 residues. The CDR3: CASRPRKPRDRGRAEAFF. CDR3 bases: TGTGCAAGTCGCCCCCGAAAACCCCGGGACAGGGGTAGGGCTGAAGCTTTCTTT.

The CDR3 DNA reads as TGTGCCACCAGCAGACCCGGACTAGCGGGGGGGTATGATGAGCAGTTCTTC. Translating gives CATSRPGLAGGYDEQFF. The V gene is TRBV15, the J gene TRBJ2-1; 15 positions agree with TRBD2. Per the germline V gene, CDR1 is LNHNV and CDR2 is YYDKDF (reference sequence). CDR3 size: 17 residues. The junction had 7 bases not matched to a gene; V was cut back by 2 bases and J by 8 bases.

This chain uses TRBV25-1 with TRBJ1-1; D call uncertain. With 5 bases removed from V and 4 bases from J, the gap between germline ends came to 8 bases. Germline values: CDR1 MGHDK, CDR2 SYGVNS. The CDR3 is 12 amino acids. The CDR3 here is CASSLGFTEAFF. The CDR3 coding sequence is TGTGCCAGCAGTCTAGGGTTCACTGAAGCTTTCTTT.

The gene calls are TRBV5-6 and TRBJ1-3, with 8 positions matching TRBD1. This CDR3 has 17 amino acids. Germline CDR1 reads SGHDT; CDR2 reads YYEEEE. The V and J ends lost 4 bases and 4 bases, in that order; junction bases with no gene match: 13. The CDR3 sequence is CASSGRRGLLDGNTIYF. CDR3 in DNA: TGTGCCAGCAGCGGCCGCAGGGGGCTTCTTGACGGAAACACCATATATTTT.

The J gene is TRBJ2-1, the V gene TRBV19; the D is unclear. Germline V gives CDR1 LNHDA, CDR2 SQIVND (reference sequence). The CDR3 runs 15 residues. The ends were cut back, 7 bases at V and 7 bases at J, with 20 bases in the middle. CDR3 coding DNA: TGTGCCAGTACCCAAACTGGGCTACCTTTGAATGAGCAGTTCTTC. As protein: CASTQTGLPLNEQFF.

The chain combines TRBV5-6 with TRBJ1-6; D is undetermined. The V gene lost 0 bases and the J gene lost 0 bases, with 13 bases spanning the gap. The germline V gene has CDR1 SGHDT and CDR2 YYEEEE. This CDR3 has 18 residues. CDR3 region: CASSLGWGGSSYNSPLHF. As DNA, the CDR3 is TGTGCCAGCAGCTTGGGCTGGGGAGGGAGCTCCTATAATTCACCCCTCCACTTT.

This chain joins TRBV7-2 and TRBJ2-5; no clear D. Trimming took off 3 bases at V and 7 bases at J, with 18 bases between the two ends. The CDR3 covers 15 residues. Per germline, CDR1 SGHTA and CDR2 FQGNSA. The CDR3 nucleotides are TGTGCCAGCAGCTTCCCTGGGCCCCAATTCAGGACCCAGTACTTC. Encoded protein: CASSFPGPQFRTQYF.

Here the CDR3 reads CASSGTSDFNEQFF. The CDR3 nucleotides read TGTGCCAGCAGTGGGACTTCCGACTTTAATGAGCAGTTCTTC. The V call is TRBV6-4, the J call TRBJ2-1, with D possibly matching TRBD2 (5 bases). The V and J ends lost 4 bases and 7 bases respectively, with 14 bases between them. Germline CDR1 and CDR2: MRHNA and SNTAGT. The CDR3 contains 14 residues.

V usage is TRBV18 and J usage is TRBJ1-4; D is possibly TRBD1 (5 bases). CDR1 and CDR2 from the germline V gene are KGHSH and LQKENI. This CDR3 is built from 15 residues. The V gene lost 3 bases and the J gene lost 0 bases, with 8 bases spanning the gap. The CDR3: CASSPQTATNEKLFF. The CDR3 coding sequence is TGTGCCAGCTCACCCCAGACAGCAACTAATGAAAAACTGTTTTTT.

The chain carries TRBV25-1 and TRBJ1-1; the D is unclear. CDR3 length: 13 residues. V was shortened by 3 bases and J by 11 bases, with 16 bases between the two germline ends. Germline-derived CDR1 and CDR2 are MGHDK and SYGVNS. Here the CDR3 reads CASSDSSRRWAFF. The DNA of the CDR3 is TGTGCCAGCAGTGACTCCTCCAGGAGGTGGGCTTTCTTT.

The chain recombines TRBV28 with TRBJ1-2; the D is unclear. The V end lost 2 bases, the J end lost 11 bases, and 12 bases lay between the germline ends. The CDR3 covers 12 residues. The germline V gene encodes CDR1 MDHEN and CDR2 SYDVKM. CDR3 region: CASSLAPPGYTF. Written as DNA, the CDR3 is TGTGCCAGCAGTTTAGCCCCCCCAGGTTACACCTTC.